The next 9 T cell receptor beta chains were all read from a single sample in a study of blood T cell repertoires in COVID-19. The assay was immunoSEQ multiplex PCR, and TCRdb's table has in-frame clones only and misses some. The data contain approximately 120,000 clones, more than 85% of them singletons. The sequenced sample consisted of peripheral blood. The receptors come from a human donor with acute or convalescent COVID-19. The donor label of this sample is uncertain.

In this sample, this clone turned up once. The chain recombines TRBV3-1 (or the pseudogene TRBV3-2) with TRBJ1-4, with D possibly TRBD1 on 6 matching bases. V lost 6 bases, J lost 6 bases, and 17 bases lay in between. The CDR3 has 15 residues. The germline V gene has CDR1 LGHDT and CDR2 YNNKEL (reference sequence). The CDR3 coding sequence is TGTGCCAGCAGGGATAGGACAGCTTCACATGAAAAACTGTTTTTT. Protein: CASRDRTASHEKLFF.

The chain uses TRBV28 and TRBJ2-3; D is unclear. The CDR3 has 12 residues. Germline CDR1 is MDHEN and CDR2 is SYDVKM. Trimming removed 4 bases from V and 2 bases from J, with 4 bases in between. CDR3 protein: CASSSNTDTQYF. The CDR3 DNA follows: TGTGCCAGCAGTTCAAACACAGATACGCAGTATTTT.

This clone was seen once. The V call is TRBV14, the J call TRBJ1-2, with 8 nucleotides matching TRBD1. This CDR3 region has 13 residues. The germline V gene has CDR1 SGHDN and CDR2 FVKESK. V was pared by 6 bases and J by 6 bases, with 6 bases of the junction left unmatched. CDR3 amino acids: CASRLTGDDGYTF. The CDR3 nucleotides are TGTGCCAGCAGACTGACAGGGGACGATGGCTACACCTTC.

The chain links TRBV30 to TRBJ2-5, with 8 bases lining up with TRBD2. CDR1 and CDR2 from the germline V gene are GTSNPN and SVGIG (reference sequence). Losses at the gene ends were 5 bases for V and 1 base for J; bases not matched to a gene: 3. This CDR3 is 13 amino acids long. This CDR3 reads CAWSGLAQETQYF. CDR3 DNA sequence: TGTGCCTGGTCAGGACTAGCCCAAGAGACCCAGTACTTC.

This clone showed up just a few times. This sequence joins TRBV19 and TRBJ1-6; TRBD1 agrees at 9 bases. Unmatched junction bases numbered 11, after V lost 11 bases and J lost 15 bases. Germline assignment: CDR1 LNHDA and CDR2 SQIVND (reference sequence). This CDR3 has 12 amino acids. CDR3 sequence reads: CASAGQGEVLHF. In nucleotides, the CDR3 is TGTGCCTCTGCGGGACAGGGTGAAGTCCTCCACTTT. The full variable domain, with the rest looked up from reference TRBV19 and TRBJ1-6, is DGGITQSPKYLFRKEGQNVTLSCEQNLNHDAMYWYRQDPGQGLRLIYYSQIVNDFQKGDIAEGYSVSREKKESFPLTVTSAQKNPTAFYLCASAGQGEVLHFGNGTRLTVT.

The chain uses TRBV7-2 and TRBJ2-3; 8 bases fit TRBD2. The CDR3 is 17 residues long. CDR1 SGHTA and CDR2 FQGNSA come from the germline V gene. The ends lost 1 base at V and 5 bases at J; junction bases unmatched: 11. The CDR3 spells CASSLVSHSAGGDTQYF. DNA for the CDR3: TGTGCCAGCAGCTTAGTATCCCACTCTGCGGGGGGAGATACGCAGTATTTT. The variable domain in full, with the rest retrieved from reference TRBV7-2 and TRBJ2-3, is GAGVSQSPSNKVTEKGKDVELRCDPISGHTALYWYRQSLGQGLEFLIYFQGNSAPDKSGLPSDRFSAERTGGSVSTLTIQRTQQEDSAVYLCASSLVSHSAGGDTQYFGPGTRLTVL.

CDR3 DNA sequence: TGTGCCAGTGGAGACAGCCTCTACACTGAAGCTTTCTTT. Translated, it gives CASGDSLYTEAFF. This chain links TRBV19 with TRBJ1-1; D is possibly TRBD1 (5 bases). V lost 8 bases to trimming and J lost 3 bases, with 13 bases between them. Germline-derived CDR1 and CDR2 are LNHDA and SQIVND (reference sequence). The CDR3 loop spans 13 amino acids.

The chain combines TRBV5-4 with TRBJ2-7; 12 positions agree with TRBD2. V lost 4 bases, J lost 4 bases, and 3 bases stayed unmatched. This CDR3 region has 14 residues. Per the germline V gene, CDR1 is SGHNT and CDR2 is YYREEE (reference sequence). The CDR3 protein is CASSLTSGGYEQYF. For the CDR3, the DNA is TGTGCCAGCAGCCTGACTAGCGGGGGATACGAGCAGTACTTC.

This rearrangement joins TRBV3-1 (or the pseudogene TRBV3-2) to TRBJ2-7; 10 positions agree with TRBD1. Germline values: CDR1 LGHDT, CDR2 YNNKEL (reference sequence). V lost 1 base and J lost 5; bases outside the gene matches: 14. This CDR3 is 18 amino acids long. CDR3: CASSQVIGAGQGGNEQYF. CDR3 bases: TGTGCCAGCAGCCAAGTGATTGGAGCAGGACAGGGGGGGAACGAGCAGTACTTC.